This entry describes one T cell receptor beta chain. This CDR3 region has 15 residues. Germline V gene data show CDR1 as MNHEY and CDR2 as SVGEGT. V shed 2 bases and J shed 4 bases, with 12 bases lying between them. TCRdb's table, derived via immunoSEQ multiplex PCR, lists solely in-frame clones and lacks some. The sample records 200,000 to 250,000 clones, 86% being singletons. This specimen comes from a study of blood T cell repertoires in COVID-19. The chain employs TRBV6-2 or TRBV6-3 and TRBJ2-1; D is perhaps TRBD2 (7 bases). Source material: peripheral blood. This sequence was found in a woman aged 45-60 years with COVID-19, enrolled during active disease. Here the CDR3 reads CASSYGGGVYNEQFF. Written as DNA, the CDR3 is TGTGCCAGCAGTTACGGCGGGGGCGTTTACAATGAGCAGTTCTTC.